The 13 T cell receptor beta chains below were found in one sample sequenced in a study of graft-versus-host responses after intestinal transplantation (dated by TCRdb to the early 2020s). Reading the label with the study, this specimen's time point is: cells obtained before transplantation from donor or recipient. Library creation used the immunoSEQ multiplex PCR assay. TCRdb limited this immuneACCESS table to in-frame rearrangements with V and J called. A share of clones is missing; checked studies link under half to unresolved V genes, and the rest is unexplained. The sample table lists 96,000 or so clones, around 90% of them with a count of one. Clones ranked in the top ten supply around 0.18% of the sample. For these TCRs, the target antigens are not known. The source was unstimulated CD4+ T cells sorted from spleen or lymph node cells, collected before intestinal transplant. These receptors were taken from a human donor who received an intestinal transplant.

This chain links TRBV5-4 with TRBJ2-7; 13 positions match TRBD2. Per germline, CDR1 SGHNT and CDR2 YYREEE (reference sequence). With 3 bases clipped from V and 2 bases from J, the junction kept 2 bases outside the gene matches. The CDR3 sequence is 15 residues long. CDR3 residues: CASSSGLAGPYEQYF. CDR3 sequence (DNA): TGTGCCAGCAGCTCGGGACTAGCGGGGCCCTACGAGCAGTACTTC.

The chain combines TRBV19 with TRBJ2-1; the match to TRBD2 covers 8 bases. V shed 7 bases and J 7 bases; nucleotides not matched to a gene: 9. Germline CDR1 LNHDA, CDR2 SQIVND (reference sequence). This CDR3 spans 14 amino acids. The CDR3 loop reads CASMGGGPENEQFF. CDR3 DNA sequence: TGTGCCAGTATGGGCGGGGGGCCAGAGAATGAGCAGTTCTTC.

This chain joins TRBV25-1 and TRBJ2-3; 7 positions match TRBD2. The CDR3 extends over 14 amino acids. Germline CDR1 and CDR2: MGHDK and SYGVNS. Trimming took 1 base from V and 6 from J; bases not matched to a gene: 4. The CDR3 coding sequence is TGTGCCAGCAGTGAATTTGGGACTACGGATACGCAGTATTTT. Translating it yields CASSEFGTTDTQYF.

The chain combines TRBV6-1 with TRBJ2-1, with TRBD2 matching 9 bases. Germline V gene lookup returns CDR1 MNHNS and CDR2 SASEGT. The CDR3 loop spans 16 amino acids. V lost 0 bases and J lost 7; bases outside the gene matches: 7. The CDR3 nucleotides are TGTGCCAGCAGTGAAGCGAGAGGGACTAGCAGTAATGAGCAGTTCTTC. Its protein product is CASSEARGTSSNEQFF.

This clone came up a few times. The chain links TRBV2 to TRBJ2-3, with 8 bases fitting TRBD2. The CDR3 is 14 amino acids. CDR1 is SNHLY, CDR2 FYNNEI, per germline. Trimming took 10 bases from V and 2 from J; bases not matched to a gene: 8. CDR3 loop: CANSGGSFTDTQYF. In DNA, the CDR3 is TGTGCCAACTCGGGAGGGTCCTTCACAGATACGCAGTATTTT.

This chain joins TRBV30 and TRBJ2-2; TRBD2 matches at 10 bases. In germline, CDR1 is GTSNPN, CDR2 SVGIG (reference sequence). J gave up 4 bases and V 0 bases, and 5 bases lay outside the gene matches. The CDR3 is made up of 16 amino acids. Here the CDR3 DNA reads TGTGCCTGGAGTGTACGGCTAGCGGGAGTCACCGGGGAGCTGTTTTTT. This gives the protein CAWSVRLAGVTGELFF.

This clone occurred once. The chain joins TRBV2 to TRBJ2-1, with D maybe TRBD2 (5 bases). The CDR3 is made up of 13 amino acids. The ends were cut back, 3 bases at V and 9 bases at J, with 12 bases in the middle. CDR1 and CDR2 (germline): SNHLY, FYNNEI. Written as DNA, the CDR3 is TGTGCCAGCAGTGAGGCGGAGGTCCCTGAGCAGTTCTTC. Protein sequence: CASSEAEVPEQFF.

This clone was seen just once. The V and J genes are TRBV6-6 and TRBJ1-2, with D possibly being TRBD1 (5 bases). The CDR3 totals 13 residues. V gave up 3 bases and J gave up 5 bases, with 10 bases separating them. Germline CDR1 and CDR2: MNHNY and SVGAGI (reference sequence). The CDR3 DNA follows: TGTGCCAGCAGTTATGGGCCAGGGTATGGCTACACCTTC. Its translation is CASSYGPGYGYTF.

The V and J genes are TRBV14 and TRBJ2-2; weak D call: TRBD1 (5 bases). Germline CDR1 is SGHDN and CDR2 is FVKESK. The CDR3 length is 15 residues. Between the trimmed V and J ends, which lost 2 bases and 5 bases, there was a span of 12 bases. The chain's CDR3 is CASSQQGLRTGELFF. The CDR3 coding sequence is TGTGCCAGCAGCCAACAGGGCTTGCGAACCGGGGAGCTGTTTTTT.

The chain is built from TRBV21-1 and TRBJ2-7; the D segment call TRBD1 is taken from the table without a DNA check. TRBV21-1 is annotated as a pseudogene. This CDR3 comprises 17 residues. The CDR3 sequence is CASSTKRAGTISYEQYF. CDR3 DNA sequence: TGTGCCAGCAGCACTAAAAGGGCAGGGACAATCTCCTACGAGCAGTACTTC.

The genes are TRBV5-1 and TRBJ2-1; D is perhaps TRBD2 (6 bases). Trimming shortened V by 0 bases and J by 9 bases, and 25 bases separated the two germline ends. This CDR3 contains 18 residues. Per germline, CDR1 SGHRS and CDR2 YFSETQ. CDR3: CASSLAGLQAGSWVEQFF. CDR3 coding DNA: TGCGCCAGCAGCTTGGCCGGGTTGCAGGCGGGAAGTTGGGTTGAGCAGTTCTTC.

The chain joins TRBV5-6 to TRBJ1-1; D uncertain. In germline, CDR1 is SGHDT, CDR2 YYEEEE. V lost 5 bases and J 5 bases, leaving 13 bases between the germline ends. The CDR3 is 13 amino acids. CDR3 protein: CASRFTSGTEAFF. CDR3 DNA: TGTGCCAGCAGATTTACATCGGGAACTGAAGCTTTCTTT.

The chain carries TRBV5-1 and TRBJ1-3; 7 positions match TRBD1. Germline values: CDR1 SGHRS, CDR2 YFSETQ. Germline trimming cut 4 bases from V and 6 bases from J; bases unmatched to any gene: 10. There are 15 residues in the CDR3. The CDR3 DNA sequence: TGCGCCAGCAGCCAGACCGGGACAGTTGAAAACACCATATATTTT. Protein product: CASSQTGTVENTIYF.